This TCR beta chain was obtained from a study of post-analysis software for immune sequencing data. Included in the TCR beta cDNA libraries were unique molecular identifiers. TCRdb re-derived calls from the PCR reads in MiXCR, one entry per CDR3 protein. The sample comprises roughly 400,000 distinct CDR3 sequences, over 30% of which are singletons, and 7.5% to 8.5% rests with the top ten. The sequence was obtained from a girl aged 2 to 10 with multiple sclerosis. Sequenced material: blood.

CDR3 sequence reads: CAISEYSLNTDTQYF. In DNA, the CDR3 is TGTGCCATCAGTGAATACAGTCTGAACACAGATACGCAGTATTTT. The chain links TRBV10-3 to TRBJ2-3; D remains ambiguous. The CDR3 totals 15 residues. Germline CDR1 and CDR2: ENHRY and SYGVKD. The germline V and J ends were trimmed by 3 bases and 2 bases, with 12 bases remaining between them.